This T cell receptor beta chain stems from a study of blood T cell repertoires in COVID-19. In the study overall: There were acute and convalescent COVID-19 samples, and they came from the United States, Italy and Spain.

Original data processing: How many nucleated cells were present was estimated from reference gene primer amplification. Using immunoSEQ multiplex PCR, the repertoire was profiled, and TCRdb retains in-frame clones only, with some absent. That table supplies the V and J calls and clone size; D and trimming were determined from the DNA. The table shows tens of thousands of clones, with approximately 83% occurring only once. CDR1 is SGHTA and CDR2 is FQGTGA in the germline V gene. The CDR3 is made up of 15 amino acids. J was trimmed by 7 bases and V by 5 bases; bases with no gene match: 5. The sequenced sample was peripheral blood. This TCR was recovered from a man aged 40-49 years with acute or convalescent COVID-19. The rearrangement links TRBV7-3 to TRBJ1-6; 10 positions match TRBD1. The CDR3 reads CASSAGTGVNSPLHF. The CDR3, as DNA: TGTGCCAGCAGCGCAGGGACAGGGGTCAATTCACCCCTCCACTTT. The full variable domain, completed using reference TRBV7-3 and TRBJ1-6, is GAGVSQTPSNKVTEKGKYVELRCDPISGHTALYWYRQSLGQGPEFLIYFQGTGAADDSGLPNDRFFAVRPEGSVSTLKIQRTERGDSAVYLCASSAGTGVNSPLHFGNGTRLTVT.